This TCR beta chain was recovered during a study of T cell clonotyping in hematopoietic cell transplantation. Some clones are missing from TCRdb's copy, which holds only in-frame ones; the method was immunoSEQ multiplex PCR. The sample has 17,000 or so clones; about two thirds are singletons. The CDR3 totals 16 residues. Trimming took off 6 bases at V and 2 bases at J, with 19 bases between the two ends. CDR1 is SNHLY and CDR2 is FYNNEI in the germline V gene. The receptor was isolated from a woman in her sixties in good health. Some clones in this sample may be carry-over from other donors' samples. The chain uses TRBV2 and TRBJ1-2, with D possibly being TRBD1 (6 bases). The source material was peripheral blood mononuclear cells. Here the CDR3 reads CASRRSIVQGNYGYTF. CDR3 bases: TGTGCCAGCAGACGCTCGATCGTACAGGGAAACTATGGCTACACCTTC.